Detailed here is one T cell receptor beta chain. This sample stems from a study of blood T cell repertoires in COVID-19. Study as a whole: Samples taken during acute and convalescent COVID-19 were collected in the United States, Italy and Spain.

Sequenced by immunoSEQ multiplex PCR; TCRdb stores in-frame clones only, minus some. The data contain fewer than 250,000 clones, about 87% of them singletons. V lost 2 bases and J lost 5, with 12 bases in between. The V gene's germline CDR1 is MDHEN and CDR2 SYDVKM. CDR3 size: 15 residues. The chain couples TRBV28 to TRBJ1-4, with D unresolved. Input material: PBMCs or T cells enriched from blood (not recorded which). This receptor was obtained from a woman aged 25 to 39 who had been exposed to COVID-19. In nucleotides, the CDR3 is TGTGCCAGCAGTTTACTCCCGGTCTCCAATGAAAAACTGTTTTTT. Its protein product is CASSLLPVSNEKLFF. Drawing the rest from reference TRBV28 and TRBJ1-4, the complete variable domain is DVKVTQSSRYLVKRTGEKVFLECVQDMDHENMFWYRQDPGLGLRLIYFSYDVKMKEKGDIPEGYSVSREKKERFSLILESASTNQTSMYLCASSLLPVSNEKLFFGSGTQLSVL.